The 27 T cell receptor beta chains in this list originate from one sample, sequenced in a study of Ad26.COV2.S vaccination and SARS-CoV-2 variants. Libraries were prepared by immunoSEQ multiplex PCR; TCRdb keeps only in-frame clonotypes and omits some of them. The data show around 450,000 clones, 80% to 95% seen once. Treatment specified: 19 received Ad26.COV2.S at low or high dose, single or two shots; about 5 received placebo; per-sample allocation not given. Sampling was performed 63 days after the first vaccine or placebo injection. The sample was peripheral blood, taken in a trial of Ad26.COV2.S vaccine versus placebo. All receptors derive from a person between 18 and 60 years old who received the Ad26.COV2.S COVID-19 vaccine or a placebo.

The chain is built from TRBV15 and TRBJ1-1, with TRBD1 matching 7 bases. The CDR3 extends over 14 amino acids. J was trimmed by 4 bases and V by 3 bases; bases with no gene match: 5. In germline, CDR1 is LNHNV, CDR2 YYDKDF (reference sequence). CDR3 in amino acids: CATSSDREVTEAFF. CDR3 sequence (DNA): TGTGCCACCAGCAGTGACAGGGAGGTCACTGAAGCTTTCTTT.

CDR3 sequence (DNA): TGTGCCACCAGCAGAGATTGGCGACTAGCAAACGAGCAGTACTTC. As protein: CATSRDWRLANEQYF. This rearrangement joins TRBV15 to TRBJ2-7, with 7 bases fitting TRBD2. The CDR3 is 15 amino acids. Looked up from germline, CDR1 is LNHNV and CDR2 is YYDKDF (reference sequence). V lost 0 bases, J lost 5 bases, and 7 bases stayed unmatched.

This clone has just one count. The chain has TRBV19 and TRBJ2-3, with 10 bases aligning to TRBD2. Germline trimming cut 5 bases from V and 4 bases from J; bases unmatched to any gene: 3. Germline CDR1 reads LNHDA; CDR2 reads SQIVND (reference sequence). CDR3 size: 14 residues. In nucleotides, the CDR3 is TGTGCCAGTAGTCCTCTAGCGGGAGCAGATACGCAGTATTTT. Its protein is CASSPLAGADTQYF.

The rearrangement joins TRBV27 to TRBJ2-1; tentatively, D is TRBD2 (6 bases). This CDR3 is 16 amino acids long. Looked up from germline, CDR1 is MNHEY and CDR2 is SMNVEV (reference sequence). Trimming pared 4 bases from V and 3 bases from J, leaving 16 bases between. In nucleotides, the CDR3 is TGTGCCAGCAGTTCCCCGGGACTTGAGCTCTACAATGAGCAGTTCTTC. Its protein is CASSSPGLELYNEQFF.

This sequence joins TRBV6-6 and TRBJ2-7; 7 bases line up with TRBD1. CDR1 MNHNY and CDR2 SVGAGI come from the germline V gene (reference sequence). V gave up 5 bases and J gave up 2 bases; unmatched junction bases: 6. This CDR3 contains 14 residues. The CDR3 coding sequence is TGTGCCAGCAGTGGCACAGGGGAAACCTACGAGCAGTACTTC. This gives the protein CASSGTGETYEQYF.

CDR3 amino acids: CATSRDLGDTNYGYTF. Written as DNA, the CDR3 is TGTGCCACCAGCAGAGATTTGGGGGACACTAACTATGGCTACACCTTC. V and J are TRBV15 and TRBJ1-2; D is possibly TRBD1 (6 bases). V was pared by 0 bases and J by 0 bases, with 11 bases between. Germline V gives CDR1 LNHNV, CDR2 YYDKDF (reference sequence). The CDR3 is 16 residues long.

The genes are TRBV28 and TRBJ1-1; D might be TRBD1 (5 bases). The germline V and J ends were trimmed by 7 bases and 1 base, with 7 bases remaining between them. The germline CDR1 and CDR2 sequences are MDHEN and SYDVKM. The CDR3 consists of 12 residues. For the CDR3, the DNA is TGTGCCAGCAAGCAGGGGAACACTGAAGCTTTCTTT. This codes for CASKQGNTEAFF. The full variable domain, with the rest looked up from reference TRBV28 and TRBJ1-1, is DVKVTQSSRYLVKRTGEKVFLECVQDMDHENMFWYRQDPGLGLRLIYFSYDVKMKEKGDIPEGYSVSREKKERFSLILESASTNQTSMYLCASKQGNTEAFFGQGTRLTVV.

V is TRBV11-2 and J is TRBJ2-1, with D unresolved. Trimming stripped 5 bases from V and 9 bases from J, with 14 bases between. There are 13 residues in the CDR3. Germline CDR1 reads SGHAT; CDR2 reads FQNNGV. CDR3 loop: CASSPQTLGEQFF. CDR3 nucleotides: TGTGCCAGCAGCCCCCAGACCTTAGGTGAGCAGTTCTTC.

V and J are TRBV7-9 and TRBJ1-5; unclear D gene. This CDR3 is built from 13 residues. Germline assignment: CDR1 SEHNR and CDR2 FQNEAQ (reference sequence). V was shortened by 6 bases and J by 4 bases, with 10 bases between the two germline ends. This CDR3 is CASSPDGNQPQHF. The CDR3 nucleotides are TGTGCCAGCAGTCCAGACGGTAATCAGCCCCAGCATTTT.

The chain links TRBV25-1 to TRBJ1-3, with TRBD1 matching over 7 bases. CDR3 size: 14 residues. With 2 bases clipped from V and 2 bases from J, the junction kept 0 bases outside the gene matches. Germline V CDR1 and CDR2: MGHDK, SYGVNS. The CDR3 nucleotides are TGTGCCAGCAGTGAAAGGGGGCCTGGAAACACCATATATTTT. The encoded protein is CASSERGPGNTIYF.

This chain connects TRBV11-2 to TRBJ2-1; D possibly corresponds to TRBD1 (6 bases). Per germline, CDR1 SGHAT and CDR2 FQNNGV. The V gene lost 5 bases and the J gene lost 0 bases, with 8 bases spanning the gap. The CDR3 is 14 amino acids. The CDR3 DNA follows: TGTGCCAGCAGCCAGACAGGCTCCTACAATGAGCAGTTCTTC. Its protein is CASSQTGSYNEQFF.

This chain joins TRBV18 and TRBJ2-1; possibly TRBD1 or TRBD2 for D (6 bases each). Germline V gene lookup returns CDR1 KGHSH and CDR2 LQKENI. The V and J ends lost 1 base and 3 bases respectively, with 7 bases between them. The CDR3 totals 14 residues. In DNA, the CDR3 is TGTGCCAGCTCACCACAGGGGGGCTACAATGAGCAGTTCTTC. This codes for CASSPQGGYNEQFF.

The gene calls are TRBV5-4 and TRBJ1-1; possible D gene TRBD1, 6 bases. CDR1 SGHNT and CDR2 YYREEE come from the germline V gene (reference sequence). Trimming shortened V by 2 bases and J by 4 bases, and 12 bases separated the two germline ends. The length of the CDR3 is 14 residues. The CDR3 is CASSLDRRSTEAFF. CDR3 bases: TGTGCCAGCAGCTTAGACAGGCGGAGCACTGAAGCTTTCTTT. Full variable domain (outside the CDR3, taken from reference TRBV5-4 and TRBJ1-1): ETGVTQSPTHLIKTRGQQVTLRCSSQSGHNTVSWYQQALGQGPQFIFQYYREEENGRGNFPPRFSGLQFPNYSSELNVNALELDDSALYLCASSLDRRSTEAFFGQGTRLTVV.

This rearrangement joins TRBV7-9 to TRBJ2-2; no clear D. CDR1 SEHNR and CDR2 FQNEAQ come from the germline V gene (reference sequence). This CDR3 has 16 amino acids. V dropped 2 bases and J dropped 4 bases, with 14 bases sitting between them. The CDR3 reads CASSLLSLGFTGELFF. The CDR3, as DNA: TGTGCCAGCAGCTTATTATCACTTGGGTTCACCGGGGAGCTGTTTTTT.

This chain joins TRBV5-1 and TRBJ1-4; D is uncertain. The CDR3 extends over 14 amino acids. V dropped 4 bases and J dropped 0 bases, with 7 bases sitting between them. From germline, CDR1 is SGHRS and CDR2 YFSETQ. This CDR3 is CASSETTTNEKLFF. The CDR3, as DNA: TGCGCCAGCAGCGAGACCACAACTAATGAAAAACTGTTTTTT.

The chain carries TRBV11-2 and TRBJ2-2, with D maybe TRBD2 (5 bases). V was pared by 5 bases and J by 4 bases, with 17 bases between. Germline loops: CDR1 SGHAT, CDR2 FQNNGV. The CDR3 runs 16 residues. CDR3 DNA: TGTGCCAGCAGCCCACCCCCTAGCTACCTCACCGGGGAGCTGTTTTTT. Translating gives CASSPPPSYLTGELFF.

V and J are TRBV6-2 or TRBV6-3 and TRBJ1-5; D uncertain. CDR1 is MNHEY, CDR2 SVGEGT, per germline. The CDR3 runs 13 residues. V was trimmed by 2 bases and J by 6 bases, leaving 8 bases between them. The CDR3 loop reads CASSYGPSQPQHF. For the CDR3, the DNA is TGTGCCAGCAGTTACGGTCCGTCTCAGCCCCAGCATTTT.

CDR3 bases: TGTGCCAGCAGCTTTGTGGGTCTTAGTTTCTCCTACAATGAGCAGTTCTTC. This encodes CASSFVGLSFSYNEQFF. The rearrangement links TRBV5-5 to TRBJ2-1; D is uncertain. Trimming removed 2 bases from V and 0 bases from J, with 15 bases in between. The CDR3 runs to 17 residues. Germline lookup yields CDR1 SGHKS and CDR2 YYEKEE (reference sequence).

This clone was recorded once. The chain couples TRBV28 to TRBJ2-5; no clear D gene. Trimming took off 1 base at V and 5 bases at J, with 5 bases between the two ends. Germline V lookup: CDR1 MDHEN, CDR2 SYDVKM. This CDR3 contains 12 residues. The CDR3 sequence: CASSLSVETQYF. In DNA, the CDR3 is TGTGCCAGCAGTTTATCCGTTGAGACCCAGTACTTC. Full variable domain (rest looked up from reference TRBV28 and TRBJ2-5): DVKVTQSSRYLVKRTGEKVFLECVQDMDHENMFWYRQDPGLGLRLIYFSYDVKMKEKGDIPEGYSVSREKKERFSLILESASTNQTSMYLCASSLSVETQYFGPGTRLLVL.

The chain recombines TRBV4-1 with TRBJ2-7; TRBD2 aligns across 10 bases. With 4 bases clipped from V and 0 bases from J, the junction kept 3 bases outside the gene matches. Germline V gene sequence: CDR1 MGHRA, CDR2 YSYEKL. The CDR3 contains 15 residues. CDR3 sequence reads: CASSPRLAGSYEQYF. CDR3 in DNA: TGCGCCAGCAGCCCCAGACTAGCGGGCTCCTACGAGCAGTACTTC.

This clone has a count of ten or more. V gene TRBV3-1 (or the pseudogene TRBV3-2) combines with J gene TRBJ1-2, with D perhaps matching TRBD1 (5 bases). Germline CDR1 LGHDT, CDR2 YNNKEL (reference sequence). This CDR3 spans 15 amino acids. V lost 4 bases and J lost 2, with 14 bases in between. Here the CDR3 DNA reads TGTGCCAGCAGCCCAGCACCAGGGACCAACTATGGCTACACCTTC. This sequence encodes CASSPAPGTNYGYTF.

This rearrangement joins TRBV5-1 to TRBJ1-2; D unclear. Trimming took 0 bases from V and 1 from J, leaving 7 bases between them. The CDR3 covers 14 residues. Looked up from germline, CDR1 is SGHRS and CDR2 is YFSETQ. The CDR3 DNA reads TGCGCCAGCAGCTTGGAGCCGAATAACTATGGCTACACCTTC. Its protein is CASSLEPNNYGYTF.

The chain uses TRBV25-1 and TRBJ2-7, with 8 positions matching TRBD2. The CDR3 contains 15 residues. V shed 2 bases, J shed 6 bases, and the junction held 9 bases outside the gene matches. Germline V gives CDR1 MGHDK, CDR2 SYGVNS. DNA of the CDR3: TGTGCCAGCAGTGAAGGGGCCAGCGGGAGTAGCGAGCAGTACTTC. This translates into CASSEGASGSSEQYF.

The chain uses TRBV19 and TRBJ2-3; D is possibly TRBD2 (6 bases). The V end was cut by 5 bases, the J end by 1 base, with 10 bases between. The CDR3 is 14 residues long. The germline V gene has CDR1 LNHDA and CDR2 SQIVND (reference sequence). The CDR3 bases are TGTGCCAGTAGTTACCCTAGCGGCACAGATACGCAGTATTTT. This codes for CASSYPSGTDTQYF.

The rearrangement joins TRBV12-3 or TRBV12-4 to TRBJ2-3; D is possibly TRBD1 (5 bases). The CDR3 has 12 residues. The V end was cut by 6 bases, the J end by 8 bases, with 12 bases between. CDR3 sequence: CASSQGASTQYF. The CDR3 coding sequence is TGTGCCAGCAGCCAGGGTGCAAGTACGCAGTATTTT.

The chain combines TRBV5-5 with TRBJ2-3, with D perhaps given as TRBD1 or TRBD2 (5 bases each). Trimming shortened V by 2 bases and J by 2 bases, and 12 bases separated the two germline ends. This CDR3 comprises 15 residues. Per germline, CDR1 SGHKS and CDR2 YYEKEE (reference sequence). Here the CDR3 DNA reads TGTGCCAGCAGCTTCGCAGGGAGTCACACAGATACGCAGTATTTT. This sequence encodes CASSFAGSHTDTQYF.

V and J are TRBV20-1 and TRBJ2-1; D call uncertain. Germline CDR1 is DFQATT and CDR2 is SNEGSKA (reference sequence). Trimming took 1 base from V and 12 from J, leaving 10 bases between them. The CDR3 is 11 amino acids. CDR3 region: CSARAQDWQFF. In DNA, the CDR3 is TGCAGTGCTAGAGCCCAAGATTGGCAGTTCTTC.